This T cell receptor beta chain was sequenced for a study of blood T cell repertoires in COVID-19. Study as a whole: PBMCs, B-cell-depleted T cells, or T cells provided the cDNA or gDNA that made up the material.

CDR3 length: 14 amino acids. Germline V gene sequence: CDR1 SNHLY, CDR2 FYNNEI. V lost 6 bases and J lost 0, with 11 bases in between. This clone was seen only once. Original handling: How many nucleated cells were present was estimated from reference gene primer amplification. Sequencing was performed with immunoSEQ multiplex PCR; in TCRdb, only in-frame clones are kept and a portion is missing. D and trimming come from the DNA, and the V and J calls and clone size come from that table. Among about 81,000 clones listed, about nine tenths were seen once. This chain joins TRBV2 and TRBJ2-5, with D tentatively TRBD2 (6 bases). Sequenced: peripheral blood. The receptor was isolated from a woman between 45 and 65 years old in a cohort sampled during active COVID-19. CDR3 in amino acids: CASRLALYQETQYF. CDR3 nucleotides: TGTGCCAGCAGACTAGCCTTGTACCAAGAGACCCAGTACTTC.